This T cell receptor (beta chain) appears in the sequencing data of a study of T cell responses to AZD1222 COVID-19 vaccine. As to this clone: Its antigen is not identified.

Sequencing was performed with immunoSEQ multiplex PCR; in TCRdb, only in-frame clones are kept and a portion is missing. The sample has approximately 190,000 clones; roughly 92% are singletons. J lost 2 bases, V lost 2 bases, and 5 bases had no gene match. CDR1 is SGHTA, CDR2 FQGTGA, per germline. The CDR3 totals 17 residues. Study-wide results and limits: Vaccine-associated CD4 TCRs ranged over spike, dominating at 160-218 and 743-854.

The study pooled second doses at about 4 or about 12 weeks. This chain joins TRBV7-3 and TRBJ2-1; the match to TRBD2 covers 11 bases. Here the sequenced sample was peripheral blood, taken 28 days after the second AZD1222 dose. This receptor was identified in an adult who received the AZD1222 COVID-19 vaccine. CDR3 sequence reads: CASSLGVLAGAYNEQFF. The CDR3 DNA reads TGTGCCAGCAGCTTAGGCGTACTAGCGGGGGCCTACAATGAGCAGTTCTTC.